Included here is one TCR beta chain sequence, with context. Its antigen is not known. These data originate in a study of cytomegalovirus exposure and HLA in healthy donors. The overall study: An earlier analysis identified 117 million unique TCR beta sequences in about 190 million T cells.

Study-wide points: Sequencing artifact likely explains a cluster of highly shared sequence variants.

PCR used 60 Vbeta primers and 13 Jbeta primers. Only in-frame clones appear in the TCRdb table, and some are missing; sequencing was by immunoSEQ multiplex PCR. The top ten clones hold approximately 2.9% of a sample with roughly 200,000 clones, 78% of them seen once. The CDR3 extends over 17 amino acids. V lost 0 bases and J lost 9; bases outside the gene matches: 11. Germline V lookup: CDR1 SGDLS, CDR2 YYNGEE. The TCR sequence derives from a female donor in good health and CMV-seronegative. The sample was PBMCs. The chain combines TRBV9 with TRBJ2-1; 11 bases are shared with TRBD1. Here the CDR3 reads CASSVVGTGGTVLEQFF. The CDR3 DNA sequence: TGTGCCAGCAGCGTAGTTGGGACAGGGGGTACTGTTCTTGAGCAGTTCTTC.